This record covers a single T cell receptor beta chain. The sample comes from a study of technical replicates of blood from several donors. Profiling relied on immunoSEQ multiplex PCR, and the TCRdb table lists in-frame clones only, not all of them. This sample has about 80,000 clones, with roughly 90% found just once. Germline CDR1 is SGHVS and CDR2 is FQNEAQ. V was clipped by 5 bases and J by 0 bases, with 17 bases between them. The CDR3 extends over 17 amino acids. The gene calls are TRBV7-8 and TRBJ2-1, with TRBD2 as a possible D gene (6 bases). Sequenced: T cells isolated from PBMCs. This TCR was recovered from a human donor in good health. DNA for the CDR3: TGTGCCAGCAGCCCGTTTGGTAGCGGCAGCTCCTACAATGAGCAGTTCTTC. Translation gives CASSPFGSGSSYNEQFF.